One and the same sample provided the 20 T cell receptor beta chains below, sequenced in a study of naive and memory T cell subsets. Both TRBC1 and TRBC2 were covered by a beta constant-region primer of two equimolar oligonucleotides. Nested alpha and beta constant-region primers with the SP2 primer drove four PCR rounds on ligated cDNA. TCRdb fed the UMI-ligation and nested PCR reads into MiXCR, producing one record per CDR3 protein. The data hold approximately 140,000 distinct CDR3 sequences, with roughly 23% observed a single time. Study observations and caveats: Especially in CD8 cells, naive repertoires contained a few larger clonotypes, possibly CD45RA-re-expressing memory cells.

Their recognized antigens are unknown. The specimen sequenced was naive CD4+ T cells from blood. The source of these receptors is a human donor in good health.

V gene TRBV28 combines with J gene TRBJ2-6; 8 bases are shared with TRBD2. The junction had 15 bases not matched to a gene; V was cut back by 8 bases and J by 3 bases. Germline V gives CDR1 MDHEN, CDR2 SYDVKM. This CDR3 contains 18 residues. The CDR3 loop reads CASFGRGGGSGGANVLTF. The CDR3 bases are TGTGCCAGCTTCGGCCGGGGGGGCGGTTCGGGTGGGGCCAACGTCCTGACTTTC.

CDR3 coding DNA: TGTGCCTGGAGTGTCGGGGCCTCAGCCCAGCATTTT. Residues: CAWSVGASAQHF. This rearrangement joins TRBV30 to TRBJ1-5; possibly TRBD1 for D (5 bases). Germline V gene sequence: CDR1 GTSNPN, CDR2 SVGIG (reference sequence). V lost 0 bases and J lost 11, with 11 bases in between. The CDR3 extends over 12 amino acids.

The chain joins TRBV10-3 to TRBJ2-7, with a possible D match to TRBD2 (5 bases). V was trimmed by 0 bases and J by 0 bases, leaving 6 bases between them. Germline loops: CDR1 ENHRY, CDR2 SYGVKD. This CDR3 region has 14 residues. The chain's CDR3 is CAISESTSSYEQYF. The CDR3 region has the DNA TGTGCCATCAGTGAGTCAACTAGCTCCTACGAGCAGTACTTC.

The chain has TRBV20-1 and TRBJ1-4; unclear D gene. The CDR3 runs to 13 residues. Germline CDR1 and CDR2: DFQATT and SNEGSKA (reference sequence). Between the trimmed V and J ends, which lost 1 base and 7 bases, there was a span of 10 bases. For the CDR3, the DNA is TGCAGTGCTAGAGCACGGGCTGGTGAAAAACTGTTTTTT. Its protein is CSARARAGEKLFF.

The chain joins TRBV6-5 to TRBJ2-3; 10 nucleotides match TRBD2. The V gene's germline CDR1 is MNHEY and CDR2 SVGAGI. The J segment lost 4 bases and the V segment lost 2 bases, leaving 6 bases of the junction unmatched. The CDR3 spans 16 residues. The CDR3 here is CASSYLAAGGSDTQYF. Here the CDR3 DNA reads TGTGCCAGCAGTTACCTGGCAGCGGGAGGGTCAGATACGCAGTATTTT.

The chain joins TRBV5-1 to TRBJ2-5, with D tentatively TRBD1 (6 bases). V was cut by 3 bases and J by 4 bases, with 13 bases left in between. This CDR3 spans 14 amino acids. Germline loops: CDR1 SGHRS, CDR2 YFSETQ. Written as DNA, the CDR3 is TGCGCCAGCAGCTCAACAGGGTGGGGAGAGACCCAGTACTTC. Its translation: CASSSTGWGETQYF.

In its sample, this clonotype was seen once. The CDR3: CASSSRGGRRFVDTDTQYF. In DNA form, the CDR3 reads TGTGCCAGCAGTTCCCGAGGCGGACGGAGATTCGTGGACACAGATACGCAGTATTTT. The chain has TRBV28 and TRBJ2-3, with D unresolved. CDR3 size: 19 residues. The V gene lost 4 bases and the J gene lost 2 bases, with 25 bases spanning the gap. Per the germline V gene, CDR1 is MDHEN and CDR2 is SYDVKM.

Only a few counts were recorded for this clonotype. The CDR3 protein is CASSLAAGRYNEQFF. DNA for the CDR3: TGTGCCAGCAGCTTAGCGGCGGGGCGATACAATGAGCAGTTCTTC. V and J are TRBV7-7 and TRBJ2-1; a weak D match, TRBD2 (6 bases). Germline-derived CDR1 and CDR2 are SSHAT and FNYEAQ (reference sequence). Trimming pared 0 bases from V and 4 bases from J, leaving 10 bases between. This CDR3 is 15 amino acids long.

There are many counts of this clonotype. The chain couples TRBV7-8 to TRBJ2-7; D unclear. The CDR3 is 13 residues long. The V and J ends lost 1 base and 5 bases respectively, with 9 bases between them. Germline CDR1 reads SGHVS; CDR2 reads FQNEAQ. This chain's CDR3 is CASSLVRLNEQYF. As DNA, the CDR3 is TGTGCCAGCAGCTTAGTACGGCTCAACGAGCAGTACTTC.

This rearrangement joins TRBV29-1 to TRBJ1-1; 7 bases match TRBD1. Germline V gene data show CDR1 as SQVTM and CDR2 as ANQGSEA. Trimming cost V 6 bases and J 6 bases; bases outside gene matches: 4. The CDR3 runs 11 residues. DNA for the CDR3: TGCAGCGTAACAGGGGCGGCTGAAGCTTTCTTT. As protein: CSVTGAAEAFF.

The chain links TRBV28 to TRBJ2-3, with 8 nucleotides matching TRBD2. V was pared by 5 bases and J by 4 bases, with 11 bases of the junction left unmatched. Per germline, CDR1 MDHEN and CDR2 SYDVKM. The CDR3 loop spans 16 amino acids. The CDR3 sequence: CASSSPQAGEADTQYF. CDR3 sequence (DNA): TGTGCCAGCAGTAGCCCCCAAGCGGGAGAAGCAGATACGCAGTATTTT.

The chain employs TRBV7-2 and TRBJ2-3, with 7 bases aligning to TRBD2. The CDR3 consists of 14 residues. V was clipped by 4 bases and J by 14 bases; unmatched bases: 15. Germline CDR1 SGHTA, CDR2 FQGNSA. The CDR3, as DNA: TGTGCCAGCAGCTCTAGCGGTGAAATTCTTACATTGTATTTT. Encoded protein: CASSSSGEILTLYF.

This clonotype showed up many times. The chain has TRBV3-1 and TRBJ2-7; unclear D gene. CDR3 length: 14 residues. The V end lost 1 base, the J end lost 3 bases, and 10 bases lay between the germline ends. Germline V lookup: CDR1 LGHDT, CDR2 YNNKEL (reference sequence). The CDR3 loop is CASSQGALLYEQYF. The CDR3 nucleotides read TGTGCCAGCAGCCAAGGGGCGCTTCTCTACGAGCAGTACTTC.

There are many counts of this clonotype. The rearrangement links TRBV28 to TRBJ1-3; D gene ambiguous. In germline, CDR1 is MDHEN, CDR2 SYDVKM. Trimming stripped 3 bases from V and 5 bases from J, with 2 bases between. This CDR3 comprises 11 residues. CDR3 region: CASSFRNTIYF. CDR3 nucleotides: TGTGCCAGCAGTTTCAGAAACACCATATATTTT.

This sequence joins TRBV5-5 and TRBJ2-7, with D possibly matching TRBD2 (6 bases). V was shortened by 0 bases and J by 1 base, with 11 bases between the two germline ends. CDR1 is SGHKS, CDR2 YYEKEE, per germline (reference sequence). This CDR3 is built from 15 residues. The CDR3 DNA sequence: TGTGCCAGCAGCTTGGTCCAACTAGCTTCCTACGAGCAGTACTTC. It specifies CASSLVQLASYEQYF.

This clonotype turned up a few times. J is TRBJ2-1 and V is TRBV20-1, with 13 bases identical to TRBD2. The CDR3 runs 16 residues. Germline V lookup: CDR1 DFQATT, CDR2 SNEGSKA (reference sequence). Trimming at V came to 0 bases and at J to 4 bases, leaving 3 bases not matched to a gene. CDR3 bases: TGCAGTGCTAGAGACGGACTAGCGGGAGCTTACAATGAGCAGTTCTTC. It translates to CSARDGLAGAYNEQFF.

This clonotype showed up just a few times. Here the CDR3 DNA reads TGTGCCAGCAGTCTTCCAGTCACAGATACGCAGTATTTT. Translation: CASSLPVTDTQYF. The chain is built from TRBV7-2 and TRBJ2-3, with D hard to call. Between the trimmed V and J ends, which lost 6 bases and 2 bases, there was a span of 9 bases. Germline CDR1 SGHTA, CDR2 FQGNSA. This CDR3 is built from 13 residues.

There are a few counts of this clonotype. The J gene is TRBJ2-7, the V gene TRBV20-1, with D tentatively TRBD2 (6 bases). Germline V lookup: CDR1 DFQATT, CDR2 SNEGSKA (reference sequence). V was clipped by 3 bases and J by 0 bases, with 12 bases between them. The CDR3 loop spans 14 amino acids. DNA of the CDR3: TGCAGTGCTAGCTATAGCGGAGCCTCCTACGAGCAGTACTTC. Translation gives CSASYSGASYEQYF.

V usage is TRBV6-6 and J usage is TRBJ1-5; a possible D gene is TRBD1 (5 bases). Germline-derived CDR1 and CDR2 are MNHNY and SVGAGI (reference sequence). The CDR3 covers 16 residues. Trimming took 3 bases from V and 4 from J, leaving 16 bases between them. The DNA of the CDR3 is TGTGCCAGCAGTTATACCGCCGGGACGGGAAATCAGCCCCAGCATTTT. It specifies CASSYTAGTGNQPQHF.

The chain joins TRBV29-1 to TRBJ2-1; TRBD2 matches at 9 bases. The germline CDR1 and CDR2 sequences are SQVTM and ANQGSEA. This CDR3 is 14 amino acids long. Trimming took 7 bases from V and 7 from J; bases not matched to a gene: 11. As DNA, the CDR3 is TGCAGCGGGACTAGCGTCTCTGGCTGGAATGAGCAGTTCTTC. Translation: CSGTSVSGWNEQFF.